The 24 T cell receptor beta chains in this list originate from one sample, sequenced in a study of blood T cell repertoires in COVID-19. Clones were read by immunoSEQ multiplex PCR, and TCRdb kept only the in-frame ones, dropping some. Of tens of thousands of clones listed, approximately 88% are singletons. The sequenced sample was peripheral blood. Source of these receptors: a human donor in a cohort sampled during active COVID-19.

The rearrangement joins TRBV19 to TRBJ2-3; D remains ambiguous. Germline V gene lookup returns CDR1 LNHDA and CDR2 SQIVND (reference sequence). CDR3 size: 13 residues. The V end was cut by 2 bases, the J end by 5 bases, with 8 bases between. This CDR3 reads CASSIQELDTQYF. As DNA, the CDR3 is TGTGCCAGTAGTATACAGGAACTAGATACGCAGTATTTT.

The V call is TRBV19, the J call TRBJ1-1, with unresolved D. CDR1 and CDR2 from the germline V gene are LNHDA and SQIVND (reference sequence). This CDR3 region has 10 residues. V was trimmed by 8 bases and J by 8 bases, leaving 9 bases between them. CDR3 in DNA: TGTGCCAGTGAGGGAGGGGAAGCTTTCTTT. Protein: CASEGGEAFF.

This clone has a single count. In the same sample, other DNA sequences code for this CDR3. In DNA form, the CDR3 reads TGTGCCAGCAGCCCGGGTCTTTACGAGCAGTACTTC. It encodes CASSPGLYEQYF. The chain employs TRBV7-8 and TRBJ2-7; D gene unclear. CDR1 and CDR2 from the germline V gene are SGHVS and FQNEAQ. This CDR3 region has 12 residues. Trimming removed 5 bases at V and 4 bases at J, with 9 bases between.

The chain uses TRBV7-8 and TRBJ2-1, with TRBD1 identical over 8 bases. The V and J ends lost 3 bases and 1 base, in that order; junction bases with no gene match: 5. The CDR3 has 16 amino acids. Germline V gives CDR1 SGHVS, CDR2 FQNEAQ. In DNA, the CDR3 is TGTGCCAGCAGCTTTGCGGACAGGGCTTCCTACAATGAGCAGTTCTTC. It codes for CASSFADRASYNEQFF.

V is TRBV27 and J is TRBJ2-2; tentatively, D is TRBD1 (7 bases). CDR1 and CDR2 (germline): MNHEY, SMNVEV (reference sequence). The germline V and J ends were trimmed by 3 bases and 6 bases, with 17 bases remaining between them. This CDR3 has 16 amino acids. CDR3 in DNA: TGTGCCAGCAGTTTCGCGACAGGGAGGATTTCCGGGGAGCTGTTTTTT. Its protein is CASSFATGRISGELFF.

The V gene is TRBV6-5, the J gene TRBJ1-1; no clear D gene. Trimming took 10 bases from V and 1 from J, leaving 13 bases between them. The V gene's germline CDR1 is MNHEY and CDR2 SVGAGI. The CDR3 has 13 residues. The CDR3 coding sequence is TGTGCCACCCAACCCAGGCCGAACACTGAAGCTTTCTTT. It is translated as CATQPRPNTEAFF.

The chain links TRBV9 to TRBJ2-5, with 7 bases fitting TRBD2. The germline V gene encodes CDR1 SGDLS and CDR2 YYNGEE. Trimming took 0 bases from V and 5 from J; bases not matched to a gene: 7. The CDR3 loop spans 15 amino acids. The CDR3 DNA reads TGTGCCAGCAGCGTAGCTGCCGGGGGAGGGGAGACCCAGTACTTC. It specifies CASSVAAGGGETQYF.

The V gene is TRBV7-2, the J gene TRBJ1-4; D is unresolved. CDR1 SGHTA and CDR2 FQGNSA come from the germline V gene. With 5 bases removed from V and 3 bases from J, the gap between germline ends came to 7 bases. The CDR3 is 13 residues long. The CDR3 loop is CASSMFSNEKLFF. The CDR3 DNA reads as TGTGCCAGCAGCATGTTCTCTAATGAAAAACTGTTTTTT.

The genes are TRBV30 and TRBJ2-1; 8 positions agree with TRBD2. J lost 7 bases, V lost 0 bases, and 8 bases had no gene match. Germline V CDR1 and CDR2: GTSNPN, SVGIG (reference sequence). The CDR3 runs to 15 residues. CDR3 DNA: TGTGCCTGGAGTGTAGCTCGGGGGGGGTGGAATGAGCAGTTCTTC. It specifies CAWSVARGGWNEQFF.

The V call is TRBV5-4, the J call TRBJ2-7; maybe TRBD1 (6 bases). V gave up 7 bases and J gave up 5 bases, with 16 bases separating them. Germline CDR1 is SGHNT and CDR2 is YYREEE (reference sequence). The CDR3 totals 13 residues. Written as DNA, the CDR3 is TGTGCCAGCTCGCGAGACAGGTTCGACGAGCAGTACTTC. Residues: CASSRDRFDEQYF.

This rearrangement joins TRBV5-1 to TRBJ2-1; 10 bases map to TRBD1. Looked up from germline, CDR1 is SGHRS and CDR2 is YFSETQ. The CDR3 extends over 15 amino acids. V was clipped by 7 bases and J by 2 bases; unmatched bases: 6. This CDR3 reads CASGRGTGAYNEQFF. CDR3 in DNA: TGCGCCAGCGGCCGCGGGACAGGGGCCTACAATGAGCAGTTCTTC.

The CDR3 nucleotides read TGTGCCAGCAGTTACGAGACTACCTACAATGAGCAGTTCTTC. Translating gives CASSYETTYNEQFF. The gene calls are TRBV6-2 or TRBV6-3 and TRBJ2-1; TRBD2 might be the D (5 bases). Germline loops: CDR1 MNHEY, CDR2 SVGEGT. This CDR3 region has 14 residues. Between the trimmed V and J ends, which lost 2 bases and 2 bases, there was a span of 7 bases.

The V gene is TRBV19, the J gene TRBJ1-1; TRBD1 agrees at 8 bases. Losses at the gene ends were 4 bases for V and 8 bases for J; bases not matched to a gene: 9. This CDR3 is built from 14 residues. Germline V lookup: CDR1 LNHDA, CDR2 SQIVND (reference sequence). CDR3 in amino acids: CASSNSGTGQEAFF. The CDR3 coding sequence is TGTGCCAGTAGTAACTCCGGGACAGGCCAAGAAGCTTTCTTT.

CDR3 protein: CAWRVGERNTGELFF. Here the CDR3 DNA reads TGTGCCTGGAGAGTCGGGGAAAGGAACACCGGGGAGCTGTTTTTT. The V gene is TRBV30, the J gene TRBJ2-2, with D perhaps TRBD2 (5 bases). The V end was cut by 3 bases, the J end by 1 base, with 12 bases between. Looked up from germline, CDR1 is GTSNPN and CDR2 is SVGIG (reference sequence). The length of the CDR3 is 15 residues.

The rearrangement links TRBV29-1 to TRBJ2-1; 7 nucleotides match TRBD1. V shed 8 bases, J shed 2 bases, and the junction held 9 bases outside the gene matches. CDR3 length equals 14 residues. Germline V CDR1 and CDR2: SQVTM, ANQGSEA. CDR3 nucleotide sequence: TGCAGCTTATACGGGGACAGTACCTACAATGAGCAGTTCTTC. Translated: CSLYGDSTYNEQFF.

V gene TRBV5-4 combines with J gene TRBJ2-5; 9 nucleotides align to TRBD2. Losses at the gene ends were 2 bases for V and 5 bases for J; bases not matched to a gene: 10. CDR3 length equals 16 residues. Germline V CDR1 and CDR2: SGHNT, YYREEE (reference sequence). The CDR3 DNA is TGTGCCAGCAGCTTCGCTAGCGGGGCCCGACGGGAGACCCAGTACTTC. This codes for CASSFASGARRETQYF.

The chain's CDR3 is CASGGAESVTGELFF. In DNA, the CDR3 is TGTGCCAGCGGGGGGGCCGAGTCAGTCACCGGGGAGCTGTTTTTT. The chain uses TRBV28 and TRBJ2-2, with D perhaps TRBD2 (7 bases). The CDR3 contains 15 residues. Germline values: CDR1 MDHEN, CDR2 SYDVKM. Trimming removed 8 bases at V and 4 bases at J, with 17 bases between.

The gene calls are TRBV7-3 and TRBJ2-3, with a weak D call TRBD2 (6 bases). The V end was cut by 4 bases, the J end by 2 bases, with 10 bases between. The V gene's germline CDR1 is SGHTA and CDR2 FQGTGA. CDR3 length: 14 amino acids. The CDR3 DNA reads TGTGCCAGCAGCTGGGGCGGGGACACAGATACGCAGTATTTT. Amino acids: CASSWGGDTDTQYF.

The chain has TRBV5-4 and TRBJ2-3; 7 bases are shared with TRBD1. V was pared by 3 bases and J by 2 bases, with 3 bases of the junction left unmatched. The CDR3 extends over 14 amino acids. Germline V gene data show CDR1 as SGHNT and CDR2 as YYREEE (reference sequence). The CDR3 coding sequence is TGTGCCAGCAGCTCGGGACAGTTCACAGATACGCAGTATTTT. Amino acids: CASSSGQFTDTQYF.

This clone occurred a few times. The V gene is TRBV10-1, the J gene TRBJ2-2; 12 bases match TRBD2. Germline V gene data show CDR1 as WNHNN and CDR2 as SYGVQD (reference sequence). The CDR3 consists of 17 residues. Trimming at V came to 6 bases and at J to 4 bases, leaving 9 bases not matched to a gene. CDR3 protein: CASSPAGLAGPTGELFF. The CDR3 DNA reads as TGCGCCAGCAGCCCCGCCGGACTAGCGGGACCCACCGGGGAGCTGTTTTTT.

The rearrangement links TRBV15 to TRBJ1-4; maybe TRBD1 (6 bases). CDR1 is LNHNV, CDR2 YYDKDF, per germline (reference sequence). CDR3 length: 16 amino acids. V lost 0 bases to trimming and J lost 7 bases, with 15 bases between them. The CDR3 here is CATSRDTRGAREKLFF. The CDR3 coding sequence is TGTGCCACCAGCAGAGATACCAGGGGAGCTCGTGAAAAACTGTTTTTT. Using reference TRBV15 and TRBJ1-4 for the parts outside the CDR3, the full variable domain is DAMVIQNPRYQVTQFGKPVTLSCSQTLNHNVMYWYQQKSSQAPKLLFHYYDKDFNNEADTPDNFQSRRPNTSFCFLDIRSPGLGDTAMYLCATSRDTRGAREKLFFGSGTQLSVL.

A single count supports this clone. The chain employs TRBV4-2 and TRBJ2-1; D is unclear. Germline V lookup: CDR1 LGHNA, CDR2 YNFKEQ. The CDR3 covers 17 residues. V gave up 5 bases and J gave up 1 base, with 18 bases separating them. The CDR3 reads CASSDLSLAGSYNEQFF. CDR3 nucleotides: TGTGCCAGCAGCGACCTTTCTTTGGCAGGTTCCTACAATGAGCAGTTCTTC.

The gene calls are TRBV7-7 and TRBJ2-1; 11 nucleotides line up with TRBD2. The CDR3 has 18 residues. Unmatched junction bases numbered 14, after V lost 1 base and J lost 9 bases. CDR1 SSHAT and CDR2 FNYEAQ come from the germline V gene (reference sequence). This chain's CDR3 is CASSLGGRSSGRGGEQFF. Here the CDR3 DNA reads TGTGCCAGCAGCTTAGGCGGTCGGAGTAGCGGGAGGGGTGGTGAGCAGTTCTTC.

The chain joins TRBV3-1 (or the pseudogene TRBV3-2) to TRBJ2-5; possible D gene TRBD1, 6 bases. From germline, CDR1 is LGHDT and CDR2 YNNKEL (reference sequence). This CDR3 region has 16 residues. V was trimmed by 1 base and J by 5 bases, leaving 17 bases between them. CDR3 protein: CASSQGGPASGETQYF. CDR3 nucleotides: TGTGCCAGCAGCCAAGGGGGGCCGGCGTCAGGGGAGACCCAGTACTTC.